The rows below give T cell receptor beta chains drawn from one sample of a study of beta chain features in type 1 diabetes. Clones were sequenced by immunoSEQ multiplex PCR, and TCRdb holds only the in-frame ones, with some missing. The sample lists roughly 250,000 clones, around 65% occurring once. Sequences were obtained from naive CD4+ T cells from blood. All receptors derive from a man aged 30 to 45 in good health. CDR3s include the opening cysteine and the closing phenylalanine or tryptophan. A D gene is named only where the DNA matches it firmly. Clone size, where shown, is once, few, many, or a class for clones that have expanded.

D gene,V gene,J gene,clone size,CDR3 DNA,CDR3 protein
.,TRBV5-6,TRBJ2-4,.,TGTGCCAGCAGCTTGGTTGGCGGCAGCAAAAACATTCAGTACTTC,CASSLVGGSKNIQYF
.,TRBV11-2,TRBJ1-2,.,TGTGCCAGCAGCCCAGGGCCGGACTATGGCTACACCTTC,CASSPGPDYGYTF
.,TRBV7-2,TRBJ2-3,.,TGTGCCAGCAAAGGGACTTACGGGACAGATACGCAGTATTTT,CASKGTYGTDTQYF
.,TRBV10-3,TRBJ1-2,.,TGTGCCATCGGCAGGGATACCTATGGCTACACCTTC,CAIGRDTYGYTF
.,TRBV14,TRBJ2-7,.,TGTGCCAGCAGCCAATGGCAAGCCGGGAGATCCTACGAGCAGTACTTC,CASSQWQAGRSYEQYF
.,TRBV29-1,TRBJ2-1,.,TGCAGCGTGTTGAGGACTACCTACAATGAGCAGTTCTTC,CSVLRTTYNEQFF
.,TRBV29-1,TRBJ2-4,few,TGCAGCGTTGATGGCGGGGACGCAAACATTCAGTACTTC,CSVDGGDANIQYF
.,TRBV9,TRBJ2-2,.,TGTGCCAGCTCCGGGACGAGTAACACCGGGGAGCTGTTTTTT,CASSGTSNTGELFF
TRBD2,TRBV29-1,TRBJ2-3,.,TGCAGCGTCGGACTAGCGGGTTTTAGAGATACGCAGTATTTT,CSVGLAGFRDTQYF
.,TRBV19,TRBJ2-1,few,TGTGCCAGTAGTTTGACAGCAAATGAGCAGTTCTTC,CASSLTANEQFF
.,TRBV29-1,TRBJ2-5,.,TGCAGCGGCTCACAGCGGCTCATGGAGACCCAGTACTTC,CSGSQRLMETQYF
.,TRBV30,TRBJ2-1,.,TGTGCCTGGAGTGGGGTTTTAGGGGCGAGGCAGGAGCAGTTCTTC,CAWSGVLGARQEQFF
.,TRBV6-1,TRBJ1-3,.,TGTGCCAGCAGTGAAATAGAGGCCTTCTCTGGAAACACCATATATTTT,CASSEIEAFSGNTIYF
.,TRBV30,TRBJ2-3,few,TGTGCCTGGAGTCGTGGCACAGATACGCAGTATTTT,CAWSRGTDTQYF
.,TRBV7-2,TRBJ2-3,once,TGTGCCAGCAGCCCTCGGGGCTTTAGCACAGATACGCAGTATTTT,CASSPRGFSTDTQYF
.,TRBV30,TRBJ2-3,.,TGTGCCTGGAGCACGAGGAGCACAGATACGCAGTATTTT,CAWSTRSTDTQYF
.,TRBV6-5,TRBJ1-6,.,TGTGCCAGCGGCAGGGAGACTGATTCACCCCTCCACTTT,CASGRETDSPLHF
TRBD1,TRBV7-9,TRBJ2-1,few,TGTGCCAGCAGTCATATGCCGGGACAGGGGATGAACAATGAGCAGTTCTTC,CASSHMPGQGMNNEQFF
.,TRBV19,TRBJ2-1,few,TGTGCCAGTAGTATAGATCGGGGGATTTGGGTTCTCGATGAGCAGTTCTTC,CASSIDRGIWVLDEQFF
.,TRBV30,TRBJ1-5,.,TGTGCCTGGAGTCCAGCCCGGACAGTCCTCACCCGCGGCAATCAGCCCCAGCATTTT,CAWSPARTVLTRGNQPQHF
TRBD1,TRBV29-1,TRBJ2-6,once,TGCAGCGTTGTGGCAGGGGGAAGCTCTGGGGCCAACGTCCTGACTTTC,CSVVAGGSSGANVLTF
.,TRBV29-1,TRBJ2-2,.,TGCAGCGTAGAGGCGAGTTCGAACACCGGGGAGCTGTTTTTT,CSVEASSNTGELFF
TRBD2,TRBV30,TRBJ2-1,few,TGTGCCTGGAGTCCTAGCGGGATGGGGCACAATGAGCAGTTCTTC,CAWSPSGMGHNEQFF
TRBD1,TRBV7-9,TRBJ2-4,.,TGTGCCAGCAGCGTGACAGGGATGGGGATTCAGTACTTC,CASSVTGMGIQYF
TRBD2,TRBV12-5,TRBJ2-5,.,TGTGCTAGTGCAATAGGACTAGCGGAGCTCCAAGAGACCCAGTACTTC,CASAIGLAELQETQYF
.,TRBV29-1,TRBJ2-7,few,TGCAGCGTGTCGGCGGGACTTTTGGGAGAGCAGTACTTC,CSVSAGLLGEQYF
TRBD1,TRBV15,TRBJ1-5,.,TGTGCCACCAGCAGGGACAGGGTTAAGGAGCCCCAGCATTTT,CATSRDRVKEPQHF
TRBD2,TRBV30,TRBJ2-1,.,TGTGCCTGGCCCTCGACTAGCAGGAATGAGCAGTTCTTC,CAWPSTSRNEQFF
.,TRBV18,TRBJ2-4,few,TGTGCCAGCTCACCTATGGAAACCAAAAACATTCAGTACTTC,CASSPMETKNIQYF
TRBD2,TRBV7-2,TRBJ2-3,.,TGTGCCAGCAGCCGCCAGCTTACTAGCGGGAGCACAGATACGCAGTATTTT,CASSRQLTSGSTDTQYF
.,TRBV5-4,TRBJ2-2,.,TGTGCCAGCAGCCCCCTAGCGACCGGGGAGCTGTTTTTT,CASSPLATGELFF
TRBD1,TRBV30,TRBJ1-6,.,TGTGCCTGGAGTCCGCGCCCGACAGGGGAGAATTCACCCCTCCACTTT,CAWSPRPTGENSPLHF
TRBD2,TRBV14,TRBJ2-5,.,TGTGCCAGCAGCCAACTGACTAGCGCGCATGGGACCCAGTACTTC,CASSQLTSAHGTQYF
.,TRBV25-1,TRBJ2-1,.,TGTGCCAGCAGTGAAGCTATGCCCGAGCAGTTCTTC,CASSEAMPEQFF
.,TRBV15,TRBJ1-2,once,TGTGCCACCAGCACCGCCGGGGGATATGGCTACACCTTC,CATSTAGGYGYTF
TRBD1,TRBV15,TRBJ2-7,.,TGTGCCACCAGCAGGGGACAGAGATTATCCTACGAGCAGTACTTC,CATSRGQRLSYEQYF
.,TRBV14,TRBJ2-1,.,TGTGCCAGCAGCCCTACTAGGTACAATGAGCAGTTCTTC,CASSPTRYNEQFF